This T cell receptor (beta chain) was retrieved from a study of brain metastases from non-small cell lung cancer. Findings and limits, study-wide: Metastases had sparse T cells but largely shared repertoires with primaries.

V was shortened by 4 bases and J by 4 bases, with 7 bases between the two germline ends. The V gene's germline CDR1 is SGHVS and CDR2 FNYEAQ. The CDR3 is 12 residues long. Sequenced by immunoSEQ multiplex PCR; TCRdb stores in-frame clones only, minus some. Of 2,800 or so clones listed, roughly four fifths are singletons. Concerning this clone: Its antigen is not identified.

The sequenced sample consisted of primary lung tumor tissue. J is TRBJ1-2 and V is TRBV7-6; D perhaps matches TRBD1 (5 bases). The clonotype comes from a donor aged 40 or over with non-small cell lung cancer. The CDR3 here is CASSSGFYGYTF. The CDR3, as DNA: TGTGCCAGCAGCTCAGGGTTCTATGGCTACACCTTC.